This T cell receptor (beta chain) was identified during a study of response to subunit inactivated influenza vaccine. Broader study findings: That few new T cells are recruited by each seasonal influenza vaccination was the authors' suggestion.

A single record per CDR3 protein comes from TCRdb applying MiXCR to the RT-PCR reads. The sample lists hundreds of thousands of distinct CDR3 sequences; around 14% were seen once. Germline CDR1 reads SGHAT; CDR2 reads FQNNGV. This CDR3 comprises 18 residues. V was shortened by 1 base and J by 6 bases, with 22 bases between the two germline ends. This clonotype was observed a handful of times. Its antigen is unknown. The TCR sequence derives from a man aged 50 to 60 who received an inactivated influenza vaccine. The chain links TRBV11-2 to TRBJ2-4; D remains ambiguous. Specimen: PBMCs from blood, collected approximately 13 days after vaccination. CDR3 residues: CASSLGRWVSLTGNIQYF. The CDR3 coding sequence is TGTGCCAGCAGCTTAGGCCGTTGGGTTAGCTTAACGGGAAACATTCAGTACTTC.